The entry that follows covers one T cell receptor (beta chain) sequence. This record comes from a study of blood T cell repertoires in COVID-19. Whole-study context: Samples of COVID-19 (acute and convalescent) were obtained from the United States, Italy and Spain. T cells, B-cell-depleted T cells, or PBMCs provided the cDNA or gDNA that served as material.

V lost 1 base to trimming and J lost 7 bases; unmatched junction nucleotides: 22. Germline V CDR1 and CDR2: SGHTA, FQGTGA. This CDR3 spans 20 amino acids. In the authors' methods: Cell counts per sample came from amplifying reference gene primers. Produced via immunoSEQ multiplex PCR; TCRdb's table is partial and in-frame only. The DNA was the basis for D and trimming; V, J and clone size are from that table. The sample includes about 160,000 clones, 87% of them seen just once. This sequence originates from a woman aged 60-70 years who had recovered from COVID-19. The rearrangement uses TRBV7-3 and TRBJ2-3; TRBD1 matches at 8 bases. Sequencing was carried out using peripheral blood. CDR3 in amino acids: CASSLRNPGTGSHLGNTQYF. The CDR3 nucleotides read TGTGCCAGCAGCTTAAGGAATCCCGGGACAGGCTCCCACCTTGGAAATACGCAGTATTTT.